This T cell receptor (beta chain) emerged from a study of cytomegalovirus exposure and HLA in healthy donors. The PCR employed 60 Vbeta primers together with 13 Jbeta primers. Authors' data handling: A later analysis counted about 80 million unique TCR beta chains, some 10 million shared. TCRdb keeps only in-frame clones here, not all; method: immunoSEQ multiplex PCR. V, J and clone size reflect that table, while D and trimming were determined from the DNA. The sample shows roughly 120,000 clones, and around 2.7% sits with its ten largest clones. As regards this clone: Antigen specificity is unknown.

The study, taken as a whole, reports: The investigators catalogued some 160 TCR beta chains as cytomegalovirus-associated.

The source material was PBMCs. The receptor was derived from a man aged 30 to 45 in good health and CMV-seronegative.

The CDR3 spells CAWNSGGSDGYTF. The CDR3 DNA sequence: TGTGCCTGGAACTCAGGGGGTTCGGATGGCTACACCTTC. The chain couples TRBV30 to TRBJ1-2; TRBD1 agrees at 7 bases. This CDR3 comprises 13 residues. Germline CDR1 reads GTSNPN; CDR2 reads SVGIG (reference sequence). V was clipped by 4 bases and J by 6 bases; unmatched bases: 8.